Each of the 12 T cell receptor beta chains below was sequenced from the same sample in a study of tumor-infiltrating lymphocytes in oesophageal squamous cell carcinoma. A single record per CDR3 protein comes from TCRdb applying MiXCR to the PCR reads. This table holds some 17,000 distinct CDR3 sequences, 45% to 50% found once. Sequencing was done on a sample of normal esophageal tissue next to the tumor. Receptor source: a female donor with esophageal squamous cell carcinoma.

Concerning this clonotype: The CDR3 ends on some other residue instead of the conserved phenylalanine or tryptophan, so this is likely a read error. The DNA is left out, because the CDR3 cannot be placed on it with certainty; the CDR3 is given as TCRdb lists it. The gene calls are TRBV6-5 and TRBJ2-5; the D call of TRBD1 is as the table states it, not checked on the DNA. Germline CDR1 MNHEY, CDR2 SVGAGI. The CDR3 sequence runs 15 residues, both termini included. The chain's CDR3 is CASRDSNNSPLHFGN.

This clonotype was picked up a small number of times. The V gene is TRBV6-5, the J gene TRBJ1-6; 8 bases align to TRBD1. Germline CDR1 and CDR2: MNHEY and SVGAGI. V shed 6 bases, J shed 7 bases, and the junction held 8 bases outside the gene matches. CDR3 length equals 15 residues. CDR3 nucleotide sequence: TGTGCCAGCAGCGCACGGACAGGGAGAAATTCACCCCTCCACTTT. Translating gives CASSARTGRNSPLHF.

The chain couples TRBV6-2 or TRBV6-3 to TRBJ2-3; D possibly corresponds to TRBD2 (6 bases). The J call is doubtful: the DNA matches TRBJ2-5 better. This CDR3 has 13 amino acids. The germline gives CDR1 MNHEY, CDR2 SVGEGT. The CDR3 sequence: CASSRREIETQYF. The CDR3 DNA is TGTGCCAGCAGTCGCCGGGAGATAGAGACCCAGTACTTC.

This clonotype turned up a few times. The chain recombines TRBV7-6 with TRBJ2-5; TRBD2 agrees at 11 bases. The DNA end is more similar to TRBJ2-1, so the J call may be wrong. From germline, CDR1 is SGHVS and CDR2 FNYEAQ. This CDR3 spans 15 amino acids. This chain's CDR3 is CASSTTSGSSAEQFF. CDR3 coding DNA: TGTGCCAGCAGCACCACTAGCGGGAGCAGTGCTGAGCAGTTCTTC.

The chain has TRBV7-8 and TRBJ2-3, with 10 bases fitting TRBD2. With the DNA end fitting TRBJ2-7 better, the J assignment may be wrong. Germline V CDR1 and CDR2: SGHVS, FQNEAQ. The CDR3 consists of 14 residues. The CDR3 DNA is TGTGCCAGCAGCTTACGGACTAGCGGCTACGAGCAGTACTTC. It translates to CASSLRTSGYEQYF.

This sequence joins TRBV11-2 and TRBJ2-1, with 10 nucleotides matching TRBD2. Germline assignment: CDR1 SGHAT and CDR2 FQNNGV. The CDR3 contains 14 residues. With V trimmed by 5 bases and J by 7 bases, 5 bases remained unmatched. CDR3 nucleotide sequence: TGTGCCAGCAGCCTAGCGGGAGAGTGGAATGAGCAGTTCTTC. It encodes CASSLAGEWNEQFF.

The sample holds a few counts of this clonotype. The chain combines TRBV7-2 with TRBJ2-7; 8 nucleotides align to TRBD1. The CDR3 consists of 15 residues. The germline V gene has CDR1 SGHTA and CDR2 FQGNSA. With 5 bases clipped from V and 4 bases from J, the junction kept 10 bases outside the gene matches. The CDR3 nucleotides read TGTGCCAGCAGCATACCGGGACAGGACTTTTACGAGCAGTACTTC. This sequence encodes CASSIPGQDFYEQYF.

Regarding this clonotype: Mismatch with germline at one junction end may stem from a read error. This sequence joins TRBV20-1 and TRBJ1-2; D possibly corresponds to TRBD1 (6 bases). The germline gives CDR1 DFQATT, CDR2 SNEGSKA (reference sequence). The CDR3 runs to 13 residues. The CDR3 loop reads CSASLDRSYGYIF. CDR3 bases: TGCAGTGCTAGTTTGGACAGAAGCTATGGCTACATCTTC.

The gene calls are TRBV12-3 or TRBV12-4 and TRBJ2-3, with 9 bases identical to TRBD1. The J call may be in error: the DNA end matches TRBJ2-5 better. The CDR3 totals 15 residues. The CDR3 nucleotides read TGTGCCAGCAGTTTGGGTGGGACAGGGTTGGAGACCCAGTACTTC. It encodes CASSLGGTGLETQYF.

To note about this clonotype: Given the absence of the conserved phenylalanine or tryptophan at the CDR3 end, a read error is likely. The DNA is left out, because the CDR3 cannot be placed on it with certainty; the CDR3 is given as TCRdb lists it. This chain links TRBV7-2 with TRBJ2-3; TRBD1 was called by the table and not checked on the DNA. Including both end residues, the CDR3 is 15 amino acids long. Per germline, CDR1 SGHTA and CDR2 FQGNSA. The CDR3 here is CASSLAGTGGTEQYL.

Note on this clonotype: The junction shows a germline mismatch at one end, possibly a read error. This rearrangement joins TRBV7-4 to TRBJ2-5; 9 nucleotides match TRBD2. Matching the DNA end better, TRBJ2-1 makes the J call doubtful. The CDR3 consists of 15 residues. Germline CDR1 is SGHVT and CDR2 is SQSDAQ. The CDR3 DNA is TGTGCTAGCAGCTTCGGTCTAGCGGGACGGGGTGAGCAGTTCTTC. Its translation: CASSFGLAGRGEQFF.

The chain has TRBV7-9 and TRBJ2-3, with 7 bases matching TRBD2. The last part of the DNA fits TRBJ2-5 better; the J call may be wrong. Germline V gene lookup returns CDR1 SEHNR and CDR2 FQNEAQ (reference sequence). This CDR3 has 15 amino acids. The CDR3 sequence is CASSTLSSGPETQYF. The DNA of the CDR3 is TGTGCCAGCAGCACCCTATCTAGCGGCCCAGAGACCCAGTACTTC.